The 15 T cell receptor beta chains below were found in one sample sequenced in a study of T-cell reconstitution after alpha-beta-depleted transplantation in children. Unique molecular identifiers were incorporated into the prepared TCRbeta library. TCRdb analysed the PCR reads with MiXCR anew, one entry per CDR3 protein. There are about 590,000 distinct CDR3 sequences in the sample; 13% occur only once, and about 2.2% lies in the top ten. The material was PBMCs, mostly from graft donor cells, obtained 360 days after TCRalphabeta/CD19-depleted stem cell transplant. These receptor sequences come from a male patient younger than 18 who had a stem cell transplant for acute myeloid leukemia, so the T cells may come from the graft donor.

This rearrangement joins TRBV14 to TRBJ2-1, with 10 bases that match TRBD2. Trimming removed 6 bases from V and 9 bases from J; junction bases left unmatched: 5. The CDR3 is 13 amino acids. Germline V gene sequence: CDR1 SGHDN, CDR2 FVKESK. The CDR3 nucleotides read TGTGCCAGCAGGCTAGCGGGAGAGGTTGAGCAGTTCTTC. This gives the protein CASRLAGEVEQFF.

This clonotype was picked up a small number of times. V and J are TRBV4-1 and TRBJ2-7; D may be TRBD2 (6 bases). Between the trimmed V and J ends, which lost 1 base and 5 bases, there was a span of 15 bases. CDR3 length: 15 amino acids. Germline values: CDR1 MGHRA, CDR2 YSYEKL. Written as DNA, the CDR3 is TGCGCCAGCAGCCAAGCGGGACTTGTTGCGGACGAGCAGTACTTC. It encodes CASSQAGLVADEQYF.

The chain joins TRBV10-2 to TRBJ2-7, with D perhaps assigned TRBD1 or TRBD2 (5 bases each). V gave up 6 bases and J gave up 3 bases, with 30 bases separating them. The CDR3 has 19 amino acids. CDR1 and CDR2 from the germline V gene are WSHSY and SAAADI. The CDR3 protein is CASRRRTEHAGTNNYEQYF. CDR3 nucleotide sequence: TGCGCCAGCAGACGAAGAACCGAACACGCCGGGACGAATAACTACGAGCAGTACTTC.

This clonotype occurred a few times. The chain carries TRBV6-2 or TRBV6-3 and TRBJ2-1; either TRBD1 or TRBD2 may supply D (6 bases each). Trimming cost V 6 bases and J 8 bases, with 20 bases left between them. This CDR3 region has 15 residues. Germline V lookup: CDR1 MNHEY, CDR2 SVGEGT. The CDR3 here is CASRPQGGRKDEQFF. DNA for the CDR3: TGTGCCAGCAGGCCCCAAGGGGGGCGGAAAGATGAGCAGTTCTTC.

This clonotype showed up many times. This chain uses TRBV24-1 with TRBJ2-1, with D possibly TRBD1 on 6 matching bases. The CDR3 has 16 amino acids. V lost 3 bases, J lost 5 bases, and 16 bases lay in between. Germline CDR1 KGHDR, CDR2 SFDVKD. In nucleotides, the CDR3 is TGTGCCACCAGTGATAAACAGGGTAGGAGCGACAATGAGCAGTTCTTC. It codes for CATSDKQGRSDNEQFF.

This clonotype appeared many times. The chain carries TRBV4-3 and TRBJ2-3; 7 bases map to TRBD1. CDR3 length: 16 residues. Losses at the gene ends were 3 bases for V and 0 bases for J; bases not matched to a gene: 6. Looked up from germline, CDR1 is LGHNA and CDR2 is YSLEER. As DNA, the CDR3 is TGCGCCAGCAGCCATGGACAGGACCCGAGCACAGATACGCAGTATTTT. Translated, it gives CASSHGQDPSTDTQYF.

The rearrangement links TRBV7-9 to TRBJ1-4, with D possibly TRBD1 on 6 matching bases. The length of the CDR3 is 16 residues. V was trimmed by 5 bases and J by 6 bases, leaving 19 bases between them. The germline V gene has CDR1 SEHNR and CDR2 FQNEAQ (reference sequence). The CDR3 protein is CASSPVRGAQHEKLFF. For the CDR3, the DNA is TGTGCCAGCAGCCCCGTCCGGGGGGCGCAGCATGAAAAACTGTTTTTT.

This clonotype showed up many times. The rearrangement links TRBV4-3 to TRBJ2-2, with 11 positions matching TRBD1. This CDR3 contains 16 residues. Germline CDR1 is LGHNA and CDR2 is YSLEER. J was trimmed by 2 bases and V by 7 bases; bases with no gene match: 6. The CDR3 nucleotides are TGCGCCAGCAAATGGGACAGGGGGACCAACACCGGGGAGCTGTTTTTT. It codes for CASKWDRGTNTGELFF.

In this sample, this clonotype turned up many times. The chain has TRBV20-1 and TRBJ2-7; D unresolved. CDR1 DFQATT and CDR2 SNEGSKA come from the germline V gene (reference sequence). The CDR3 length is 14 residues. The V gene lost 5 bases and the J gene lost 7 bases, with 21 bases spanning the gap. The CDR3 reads CSALPTLRSWEQYF. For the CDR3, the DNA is TGCAGTGCTCTCCCGACACTCCGTTCTTGGGAGCAGTACTTC.

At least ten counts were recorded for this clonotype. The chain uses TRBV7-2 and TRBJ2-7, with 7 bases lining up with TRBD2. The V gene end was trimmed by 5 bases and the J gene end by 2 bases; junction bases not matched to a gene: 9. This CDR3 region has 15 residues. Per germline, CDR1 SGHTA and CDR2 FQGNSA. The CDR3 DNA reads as TGTGCCAGCAGCGGCTCACTAGCGTCCGCCTACGAGCAGTACTTC. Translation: CASSGSLASAYEQYF. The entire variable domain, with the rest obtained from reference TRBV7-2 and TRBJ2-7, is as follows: GAGVSQSPSNKVTEKGKDVELRCDPISGHTALYWYRQSLGQGLEFLIYFQGNSAPDKSGLPSDRFSAERTGGSVSTLTIQRTQQEDSAVYLCASSGSLASAYEQYFGPGTRLTVT.

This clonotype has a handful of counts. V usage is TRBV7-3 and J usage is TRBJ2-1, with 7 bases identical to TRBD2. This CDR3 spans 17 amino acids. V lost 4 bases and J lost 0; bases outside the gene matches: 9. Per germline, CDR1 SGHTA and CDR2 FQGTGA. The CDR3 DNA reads TGTGCCAGCAGCTCCTTAGCGGGCCGGACCTCCTACAATGAGCAGTTCTTC. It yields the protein CASSSLAGRTSYNEQFF.

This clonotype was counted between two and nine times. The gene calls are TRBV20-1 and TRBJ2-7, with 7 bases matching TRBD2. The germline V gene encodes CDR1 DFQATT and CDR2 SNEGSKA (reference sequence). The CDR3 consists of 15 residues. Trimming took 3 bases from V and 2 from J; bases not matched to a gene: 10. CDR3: CSARGESGTAYEQYF. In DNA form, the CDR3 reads TGCAGTGCTAGGGGAGAGAGCGGGACCGCCTACGAGCAGTACTTC.

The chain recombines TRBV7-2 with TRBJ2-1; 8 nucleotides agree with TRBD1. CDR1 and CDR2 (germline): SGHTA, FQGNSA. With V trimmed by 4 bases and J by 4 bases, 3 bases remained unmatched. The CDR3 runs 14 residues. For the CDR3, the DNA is TGTGCCAGCAGCTCTCGACAGGGGTACAATGAGCAGTTCTTC. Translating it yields CASSSRQGYNEQFF.

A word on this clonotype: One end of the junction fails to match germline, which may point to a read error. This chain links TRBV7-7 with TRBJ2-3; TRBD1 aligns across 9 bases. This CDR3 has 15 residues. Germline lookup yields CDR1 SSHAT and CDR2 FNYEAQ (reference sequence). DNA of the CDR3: TGTGCTAGCAGCTTAGCCGGGACAGGGTTAGATACGCAGTATTTT. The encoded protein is CASSLAGTGLDTQYF.

This CDR3 is CASSPLVTEAFF. CDR3 nucleotides: TGTGCCAGCAGTCCACTGGTGACTGAAGCTTTCTTT. The chain employs TRBV28 and TRBJ1-1; D not certain. Germline V gene data show CDR1 as MDHEN and CDR2 as SYDVKM. The CDR3 sequence is 12 residues long. The V gene lost 5 bases and the J gene lost 5 bases, with 9 bases spanning the gap. Based on the CDR3 plus reference TRBV28 and TRBJ1-1, the full variable domain is DVKVTQSSRYLVKRTGEKVFLECVQDMDHENMFWYRQDPGLGLRLIYFSYDVKMKEKGDIPEGYSVSREKKERFSLILESASTNQTSMYLCASSPLVTEAFFGQGTRLTVV.